This T cell receptor beta chain derives from a study of Ad26.COV2.S vaccination and SARS-CoV-2 variants. Overall study context: Intramuscularly, Ad26.COV2.S was given either once or twice, 56 days apart. Study outcomes and limitations: Substantial breadth was reported for post-vaccination spike-specific CD8+ and CD4+ T cells. Possibly, TCR breadth and depth analyses underestimated total T cell responses.

The assay was immunoSEQ multiplex PCR, and TCRdb's table has in-frame clones only and misses some. The sample has approximately 410,000 clones, 88% seen once. Treatment here: around 19 received Ad26.COV2.S at low or high dose, single or two shots; roughly five received placebo; per-sample allocation not given. Samples were taken on day 63 after the first vaccine or placebo injection. V lost 5 bases, J lost 4 bases, and 21 bases stayed unmatched. The CDR3 spans 19 residues. Per germline, CDR1 MNHEY and CDR2 SVGEGT. A note on this clone: Antigen: not known.

This chain connects TRBV6-2 or TRBV6-3 to TRBJ1-2; TRBD1 matches 8 bases. Sequenced material: peripheral blood, taken in a trial of Ad26.COV2.S vaccine versus placebo. This sequence was found in a person aged 18 to 59 who received the Ad26.COV2.S COVID-19 vaccine or a placebo. This CDR3 reads CASSRRVLDRGGFGYGYTF. The CDR3 nucleotides read TGTGCCAGCAGTCGCCGGGTATTAGACAGGGGAGGTTTCGGCTATGGCTACACCTTC.